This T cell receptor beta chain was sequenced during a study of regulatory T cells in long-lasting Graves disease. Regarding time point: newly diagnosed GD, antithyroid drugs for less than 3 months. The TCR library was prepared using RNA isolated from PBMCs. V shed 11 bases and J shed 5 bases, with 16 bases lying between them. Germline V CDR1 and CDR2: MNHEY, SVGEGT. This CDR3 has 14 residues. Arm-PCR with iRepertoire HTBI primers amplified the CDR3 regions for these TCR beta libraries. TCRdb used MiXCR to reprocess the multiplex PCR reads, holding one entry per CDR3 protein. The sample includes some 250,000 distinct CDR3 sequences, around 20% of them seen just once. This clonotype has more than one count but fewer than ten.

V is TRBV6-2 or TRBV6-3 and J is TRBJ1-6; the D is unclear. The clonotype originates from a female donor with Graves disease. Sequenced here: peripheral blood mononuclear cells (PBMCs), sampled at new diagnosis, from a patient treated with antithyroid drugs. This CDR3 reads CAGRSGGHNSPLHF. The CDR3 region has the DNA TGTGCCGGGCGGTCGGGCGGCCATAATTCACCCCTCCACTTT.